This T cell receptor beta chain was recovered during a study of response to subunit inactivated influenza vaccine. Study-wide results and caveats: There was a suggestion from the authors that each seasonal influenza vaccination recruits few new T cells.

CDR3 size: 14 residues. Germline V gene data show CDR1 as SGHTA and CDR2 as FQGNSA. The ends were cut back, 1 base at V and 0 bases at J, with 7 bases in the middle. This clonotype was observed many times. The target antigen is unknown. TCRdb processed the RT-PCR reads anew with MiXCR; each CDR3 protein has one entry. The sample yields more than 450,000 distinct CDR3 sequences, 7.6% seen once. Sequenced material: PBMCs from blood, taken less than 30 months after vaccination. The chain combines TRBV7-2 with TRBJ2-7; unclear D gene. The TCR sequence derives from a man between 50 and 69 years old who received an inactivated influenza vaccine. This CDR3 is CASSLDRYSYEQYF. In DNA, the CDR3 is TGTGCCAGCAGCTTAGACCGATACTCCTACGAGCAGTACTTC.